This is a list of T cell receptor beta chains from one sample in a study of blood T cell repertoires in COVID-19. Clones were sequenced by immunoSEQ multiplex PCR, and TCRdb holds only the in-frame ones, with some missing. The sample includes around 68,000 clones, more than 60% of them seen just once. The sequenced sample was peripheral blood. These receptors came from a woman aged 50 to 60 with acute or convalescent COVID-19. CDR3s include the opening cysteine and the closing phenylalanine or tryptophan. A D gene is named only where the DNA matches it firmly. Clone size is shown for a subset of rows, as once, few, many or a class of expanded clone.

v_gene	abundance	d_gene	j_gene	CDR3nt	CDR3aa
TRBV11-2	.	.	TRBJ2-1	TGTGCCAGCAGCTTAGGTACTAGCCGGAACCCTTACAATGAGCAGTTCTTC	CASSLGTSRNPYNEQFF
TRBV6-5	once	.	TRBJ2-7	TGTGCCAGCAGTAACGGGGTCTCCTACGAGCAGTACTTC	CASSNGVSYEQYF
TRBV4-1	.	.	TRBJ1-3	TGCGCCAGCAGGTCCACAGGGCTCGTTGCTGGAAACACCATATATTTT	CASRSTGLVAGNTIYF
TRBV5-1	.	TRBD2	TRBJ2-1	TGCGCCAGCAGCTCCAGGGGCAGCGGGAGACTCAATGAGCAGTTCTTC	CASSSRGSGRLNEQFF
TRBV6-2/TRBV6-3	.	.	TRBJ2-7	TGTGCCAGCAGTTACGCGGGGAAGTTTTGGGAGCAGTACTTC	CASSYAGKFWEQYF
TRBV24-1	.	.	TRBJ2-1	TGTGCCACCAGTGATGTTCGACTTAACGGCTACAATGAGCAGTTCTTC	CATSDVRLNGYNEQFF
TRBV28	.	TRBD2	TRBJ2-7	TGTGCCAGCCCCGCCCAGGCGGGGGTCGGCTACGAGCAGTACTTC	CASPAQAGVGYEQYF
TRBV6-2/TRBV6-3	once	.	TRBJ2-2	TGTGCCAGCAGTTCGCAGGGCTTAACCGGGGAGCTGTTTTTT	CASSSQGLTGELFF
TRBV7-2	.	.	TRBJ2-1	TGTGCCAGCAGCCACGACAGAGCTAACAATGAGCAGTTCTTC	CASSHDRANNEQFF
TRBV19	.	TRBD1	TRBJ2-2	TGTGCCACTAACACCGGGACAGGGGCCACCGGGGAGCTGTTTTTT	CATNTGTGATGELFF
TRBV7-9	.	.	TRBJ2-6	TGTGCCAGCTCTCCCGGGGCCAACGTCCTGACTTTC	CASSPGANVLTF
TRBV5-1	.	.	TRBJ2-5	TGCGCCAGCAGCTTGGAGACCGGGGGGACCCAGTACTTC	CASSLETGGTQYF
TRBV5-5	once	.	TRBJ1-2	TGTGCCAGCAGCACCTACAACTATGGCTACACCTTC	CASSTYNYGYTF
TRBV19	.	TRBD1	TRBJ1-3	TGTGCCAGTGGCGACAGGGGCAGGACTGGAAACACCATATATTTT	CASGDRGRTGNTIYF
TRBV2	.	.	TRBJ1-2	TGTGCCAGCAGTACGGACAAGAACTATGGCTACACCTTC	CASSTDKNYGYTF
TRBV18	.	.	TRBJ2-3	TGTGCCAGCTCACCAGGAACTAGACTCACAGATACGCAGTATTTT	CASSPGTRLTDTQYF
TRBV19	.	.	TRBJ2-1	TGTGCCAGTACCTCTAATGAAGTGGAGCAGTTCTTC	CASTSNEVEQFF
TRBV19	few	.	TRBJ1-5	TGTGCCAGTAGTATAACCGCGGCCGAGCATCAGCCCCAGCATTTT	CASSITAAEHQPQHF
TRBV7-2	.	.	TRBJ2-1	TGTGCCAGCAGCTTAGCGACGGGCTCCTACAATGAGCAGTTCTTC	CASSLATGSYNEQFF
TRBV18	.	.	TRBJ1-1	TGTGCCAGCACGAGGGTAGGGAACACTGAAGCTTTCTTT	CASTRVGNTEAFF
TRBV14	.	TRBD2	TRBJ2-3	TGTGCCAGCAGCCAAGATCTTGCCGCGGGGGGCAGTTACGATACGCAGTATTTT	CASSQDLAAGGSYDTQYF
TRBV2	.	.	TRBJ1-5	TGTGCCAGCAGCAGGGTTAGCAATCAGCCCCAGCATTTT	CASSRVSNQPQHF
TRBV11-2	few	.	TRBJ1-2	TGTGCCAGCAGCTTAGTCGGTCTCTATGGCTACACCTTC	CASSLVGLYGYTF
TRBV19	.	TRBD2	TRBJ2-3	TGTGCCAGTAGTCGCCTAGCGGGTGCCACAGATACGCAGTATTTT	CASSRLAGATDTQYF
TRBV27	.	TRBD1	TRBJ1-2	TGTGCCAGCAGTCATCACAGGGGGCCTGGCTACACCTTC	CASSHHRGPGYTF
TRBV3-1/TRBV3-2	.	TRBD2	TRBJ2-1	TGTGCCAGCAGCCAAGCGGGGAGACTAGCGGGACACAATGAGCAGTTCTTC	CASSQAGRLAGHNEQFF
TRBV4-1	.	.	TRBJ2-5	TGCGCCAGCAGCCAAGATCCCCCCGTTTCAGGGGTAGAGACCCAGTACTTC	CASSQDPPVSGVETQYF
TRBV2	.	.	TRBJ2-3	TGTGCCAGTTCTATCTGGGGGGACCCAGATACGCAGTATTTT	CASSIWGDPDTQYF
TRBV7-9	few	.	TRBJ1-1	TGTGCCAGCAGCCTGGTTGAGTACACTGAAGCTTTCTTT	CASSLVEYTEAFF
TRBV21-1	.	.	TRBJ1-4	TGTGCCAGCAGCCTCGGGACAGTTGAAAAACTGTTTTTT	CASSLGTVEKLFF
TRBV6-6	.	.	TRBJ2-1	TGTGCCAGCTGGACAGGGCGGGAGAATGAGCAGTTCTTC	CASWTGRENEQFF
TRBV24-1	.	.	TRBJ2-5	TGTGCCACCAGTGACCCCACGGGTCAGGGTCGCGAGACCCAGTACTTC	CATSDPTGQGRETQYF
TRBV18	.	TRBD1	TRBJ2-2	TGTGCCAGCTCAAGACAGGGGTCGAACACCGGGGAGCTGTTTTTT	CASSRQGSNTGELFF
TRBV3-1/TRBV3-2	few	TRBD2	TRBJ2-7	TGTGCCAGCAGCCTAGCGGGGGGGCCAGGCGAGCAGTACTTC	CASSLAGGPGEQYF
TRBV5-4	few	.	TRBJ1-1	TGTGCCAGCAGCTCGGTGAACACTGAAGCTTTCTTT	CASSSVNTEAFF
TRBV15	.	TRBD2	TRBJ2-7	TGTGCCACCACATCCGGACTAGCGGGAAGCGAGCAGTACTTC	CATTSGLAGSEQYF
TRBV28	.	.	TRBJ2-1	TGTGCCAGCAGTCCAACCCTAGCGTATTCCTACAATGAGCAGTTCTTC	CASSPTLAYSYNEQFF
TRBV14	once	.	TRBJ1-4	TGTGCCAGCAGCCAAGGCAGGGTTGAAAAACTGTTTTTT	CASSQGRVEKLFF
TRBV2	.	TRBD2	TRBJ2-1	TGTGCCAGCAGTGAATTTGGAACTAGCGGTGTATACAATGAGCAGTTCTTC	CASSEFGTSGVYNEQFF
TRBV6-1	.	.	TRBJ1-1	TGTGCCAGCAGTGAACCGCGGGGATCGAACACTGAAGCTTTCTTT	CASSEPRGSNTEAFF
TRBV7-2	.	TRBD1	TRBJ1-1	TGTGCCAGCAGCTTAGGACAGGGTGACACTGAAGCTTTCTTT	CASSLGQGDTEAFF
TRBV12-3/TRBV12-4	.	.	TRBJ1-4	TGTGCCAGCAGTAAACAGATTAATGAAAAACTGTTTTTT	CASSKQINEKLFF
TRBV28	.	.	TRBJ1-1	TGTGCCAGCAGCGTCTTTTACACTGAAGCTTTCTTT	CASSVFYTEAFF
TRBV4-3	.	TRBD2	TRBJ2-5	TGCGCCAGCAGCCAAGAGGGCCTAGCGGGAGACGGAGAGACCCAGTACTTC	CASSQEGLAGDGETQYF
TRBV7-2	.	.	TRBJ2-2	TGTGCCAGCAGCGTAGCTCTAGGGAACACCGGGGAGCTGTTTTTT	CASSVALGNTGELFF
TRBV27	.	.	TRBJ2-1	TGTGCCAGCAGTTTATTTCTAATTAGCGCCTCCTACAATGAGCAGTTCTTC	CASSLFLISASYNEQFF
TRBV30	.	.	TRBJ2-2	TGTGCCTGGAGTCGTTTAACCGGGGAGCTGTTTTTT	CAWSRLTGELFF